This passage covers 20 T cell receptor beta chains from one sample sequenced in a study of T cell repertoires in cytomegalovirus infection (dated by TCRdb to between 2019 and 2020). For sequencing, an Illumina HiSeq 1500 was employed. The public reads were reanalyzed by TCRdb: fastp trimming at Q25, MiXCR alignment, in-frame beta chains only. Under each unique CDR3 protein, matching rows form one entry showing the most common genes and DNA. The sample includes just over 300,000 distinct CDR3 sequences, with roughly 15% observed a single time. The ten most abundant clones make up more than 10% of the sample. Material for sequencing was PBMCs. The receptors come from a human donor in good health (CMV status not recorded). Some clones in this sample may be carry-over from other donors' samples.

On this clonotype: Since a much larger clone is just one base distant, this may be a read error. The V and J genes are TRBV7-2 and TRBJ2-5; the match to TRBD2 covers 9 bases. This CDR3 is built from 17 residues. Germline V gene data show CDR1 as SGHTA and CDR2 as FQGNSA. CDR3 in DNA: TGTGTCAGCAGCTTAGGGGCGGGGCGGGGGGGCCAAGAGACCCAGTACTTC. Amino acids: CVSSLGAGRGGQETQYF. Together with reference TRBV7-2 and TRBJ2-5, the CDR3 gives the full variable domain: GAGVSQSPSNKVTEKGKDVELRCDPISGHTALYWYRQSLGQGLEFLIYFQGNSAPDKSGLPSDRFSAERTGGSVSTLTIQRTQQEDSAVYLCVSSLGAGRGGQETQYFGPGTRLLVL.

The chain is built from TRBV25-1 and TRBJ2-3; the D call may be TRBD1 or TRBD2 (6 bases each). The CDR3 length is 13 residues. The V gene lost 7 bases and the J gene lost 4 bases, with 12 bases spanning the gap. The germline V gene encodes CDR1 MGHDK and CDR2 SYGVNS. The CDR3 coding sequence is TGTGCCAGCACGATCGGGGGCGCAGATACGCAGTATTTT. It yields the protein CASTIGGADTQYF.

The table lists this clonotype with many counts. The chain links TRBV7-9 to TRBJ1-1; D possibly corresponds to TRBD1 (5 bases). Germline CDR1 SEHNR, CDR2 FQNEAQ (reference sequence). V lost 5 bases and J lost 4, with 11 bases in between. CDR3 size: 13 residues. The CDR3 region is CASSPYGGTEAFF. The CDR3 DNA is TGTGCCAGCAGCCCCTACGGGGGCACTGAAGCTTTCTTT.

This sequence joins TRBV6-5 and TRBJ1-4; D gene uncertain. This CDR3 has 12 residues. Trimming took off 6 bases at V and 3 bases at J, with 5 bases between the two ends. CDR1 MNHEY and CDR2 SVGAGI come from the germline V gene. This CDR3 reads CASRASNEKLFF. The CDR3 DNA reads as TGTGCCAGCAGGGCCTCTAATGAAAAACTGTTTTTT.

This clonotype was seen ten or more times. The chain employs TRBV7-8 and TRBJ2-1, with 7 positions matching TRBD1. Trimming took 1 base from V and 3 from J; bases not matched to a gene: 6. This CDR3 region has 16 residues. From germline, CDR1 is SGHVS and CDR2 FQNEAQ. The CDR3 DNA reads TGTGCCAGCAGCTTAGTAGCAGGGGGTATCTACAATGAGCAGTTCTTC. Residues: CASSLVAGGIYNEQFF. Filled out from reference TRBV7-8 and TRBJ2-1, the complete variable domain reads GAGVSQSPRYKVAKRGQDVALRCDPISGHVSLFWYQQALGQGPEFLTYFQNEAQLDKSGLPSDRFFAERPEGSVSTLKIQRTQQEDSAVYLCASSLVAGGIYNEQFFGPGTRLTVL.

The CDR3 protein is CASSLNRGLNQPQHF. Written as DNA, the CDR3 is TGTGCCAGCAGCTTAAACAGGGGTCTGAATCAGCCCCAGCATTTT. V usage is TRBV7-2 and J usage is TRBJ1-5; 7 positions match TRBD1. The CDR3 has 15 residues. Germline values: CDR1 SGHTA, CDR2 FQGNSA. Losses at the gene ends were 2 bases for V and 4 bases for J; bases not matched to a gene: 5.

This clonotype was observed a handful of times. The V gene is TRBV24-1, the J gene TRBJ2-2; no clear D. CDR3 length: 14 residues. Germline assignment: CDR1 KGHDR and CDR2 SFDVKD. V gave up 7 bases and J gave up 4 bases, with 12 bases separating them. The CDR3: CATSWSDGTGELFF. Here the CDR3 DNA reads TGTGCCACCAGCTGGTCAGATGGCACCGGGGAGCTGTTTTTT.

This CDR3 is CSARSVSASPSYEQYF. The CDR3 coding sequence is TGCAGTGCTAGATCAGTGTCGGCATCGCCCTCCTACGAGCAGTACTTC. The genes are TRBV20-1 and TRBJ2-7; D gene ambiguous. V lost 2 bases to trimming and J lost 0 bases, with 17 bases between them. Germline CDR1 is DFQATT and CDR2 is SNEGSKA (reference sequence). The CDR3 sequence is 16 residues long.

This clonotype was picked up a small number of times. This chain joins TRBV11-1 and TRBJ1-1; D gene unclear. V was trimmed by 5 bases and J by 1 base, leaving 8 bases between them. The V gene's germline CDR1 is SGHAT and CDR2 FQDESV (reference sequence). The CDR3 covers 13 residues. In DNA form, the CDR3 reads TGTGCCAGCAGCCAAGCAGGGAACACTGAAGCTTTCTTT. Translating it yields CASSQAGNTEAFF. Combining the CDR3 with reference TRBV11-1 and TRBJ1-1 gives the whole variable domain EAEVAQSPRYKITEKSQAVAFWCDPISGHATLYWYRQILGQGPELLVQFQDESVVDDSQLPKDRFSAERLKGVDSTLKIQPAELGDSAMYLCASSQAGNTEAFFGQGTRLTVV.

This clonotype was observed many times. The chain uses TRBV7-2 and TRBJ2-7; unclear D gene. The V end was cut by 1 base, the J end by 0 bases, with 7 bases between. CDR1 SGHTA and CDR2 FQGNSA come from the germline V gene. This CDR3 spans 14 amino acids. DNA of the CDR3: TGTGCCAGCAGCTTAGACCAATTCTCCTACGAGCAGTACTTC. Translation gives CASSLDQFSYEQYF.

A few counts support this clonotype. This chain connects TRBV20-1 to TRBJ2-3; D gene uncertain. Germline V lookup: CDR1 DFQATT, CDR2 SNEGSKA (reference sequence). V lost 3 bases and J 6 bases, leaving 7 bases between the germline ends. The CDR3 loop spans 11 amino acids. The CDR3 here is CSASLLDTQYF. The CDR3 DNA is TGCAGTGCTAGTCTGTTGGATACGCAGTATTTT.

V is TRBV20-1 and J is TRBJ2-5; 8 nucleotides agree with TRBD2. The germline V gene has CDR1 DFQATT and CDR2 SNEGSKA (reference sequence). With V trimmed by 0 bases and J by 5 bases, 8 bases remained unmatched. The CDR3 is made up of 15 amino acids. CDR3 nucleotides: TGCAGTGCTAGAGATCGTGGGCGGGGGGTCGAGACCCAGTACTTC. Its protein is CSARDRGRGVETQYF.

The chain uses TRBV11-3 and TRBJ2-5; D might be TRBD1 (8 bases). The length of the CDR3 is 18 residues. Germline loops: CDR1 SGHNT, CDR2 YENEEA. V was cut by 5 bases and J by 5 bases, with 27 bases left in between. The CDR3 region is CASSVDLWTGRGEETQYF. The CDR3 coding sequence is TGTGCCAGCAGCGTGGATCTATGGACAGGGAGGGGCGAGGAGACCCAGTACTTC.

This clonotype was found a few times. The chain links TRBV20-1 to TRBJ2-2; TRBD2 agrees at 8 bases. CDR3 size: 15 residues. Germline V gene lookup returns CDR1 DFQATT and CDR2 SNEGSKA (reference sequence). V was clipped by 5 bases and J by 1 base; unmatched bases: 6. Written as DNA, the CDR3 is TGCAGTGCTCCCGGGGGGGGGGAGAACACCGGGGAGCTGTTTTTT. It is translated as CSAPGGGENTGELFF.

Many counts were recorded for this clonotype. The chain carries TRBV2 and TRBJ2-7; possibly TRBD2 for D (5 bases). The germline gives CDR1 SNHLY, CDR2 FYNNEI. The CDR3 runs to 12 residues. V was cut by 6 bases and J by 0 bases, with 6 bases left in between. For the CDR3, the DNA is TGTGCCAGCAGCCGGGACTCCTACGAGCAGTACTTC. Encoded protein: CASSRDSYEQYF.

This chain joins TRBV10-3 and TRBJ2-7; D is perhaps TRBD1 (6 bases). CDR1 and CDR2 from the germline V gene are ENHRY and SYGVKD. This CDR3 contains 15 residues. V dropped 10 bases and J dropped 2 bases, with 21 bases sitting between them. The CDR3 sequence: CATRSGTGYPYEQYF. The CDR3 DNA reads TGTGCCACCCGGTCAGGCACAGGGTACCCCTACGAGCAGTACTTC.

This chain uses TRBV28 with TRBJ2-7; D is unclear. Germline-derived CDR1 and CDR2 are MDHEN and SYDVKM. The CDR3 runs to 15 residues. V dropped 5 bases and J dropped 3 bases, with 17 bases sitting between them. In DNA, the CDR3 is TGTGCCAGCAGTCTAGGGTACTCCGAAAACTACGAGCAGTACTTC. Amino acids: CASSLGYSENYEQYF.

V usage is TRBV7-9 and J usage is TRBJ2-1, with TRBD1 matching 8 bases. Germline V gives CDR1 SEHNR, CDR2 FQNEAQ (reference sequence). The junction had 11 bases not matched to a gene; V was cut back by 5 bases and J by 8 bases. The CDR3 is made up of 15 amino acids. CDR3: CASSPTGEIDYEQFF. In DNA, the CDR3 is TGTGCCAGCAGCCCGACAGGGGAAATCGACTATGAGCAGTTCTTC.

In this sample, this clonotype turned up a few times. The chain carries TRBV3-1 and TRBJ1-6, with 10 bases matching TRBD1. V shed 0 bases, J shed 8 bases, and the junction held 1 base outside the gene matches. The CDR3 length is 15 residues. The germline CDR1 and CDR2 sequences are LGHDT and YNNKEL (reference sequence). This CDR3 is CASSQEGTGDSPLHF. The CDR3, as DNA: TGTGCCAGCAGCCAAGAAGGGACAGGGGATTCACCCCTCCACTTT. The full variable domain, with the rest looked up from reference TRBV3-1 and TRBJ1-6, is DTAVSQTPKYLVTQMGNDKSIKCEQNLGHDTMYWYKQDSKKFLKIMFSYNNKELIINETVPNRFSPKSPDKAHLNLHINSLELGDSAVYFCASSQEGTGDSPLHFGNGTRLTVT.

The chain carries TRBV20-1 and TRBJ1-6; possibly TRBD1 for D (6 bases). Germline V lookup: CDR1 DFQATT, CDR2 SNEGSKA (reference sequence). The CDR3 covers 15 residues. Deletions cut 2 bases from V and 7 bases from J, with 15 bases between. CDR3 sequence: CSARPTGSDNSPLHF. The DNA for the CDR3 is TGCAGTGCTAGACCAACAGGGAGCGACAATTCACCCCTCCACTTT.